This TCR beta chain stems from a study of tumor-infiltrating lymphocytes in primary liver carcinoma. This CDR3 spans 13 amino acids. Looked up from germline, CDR1 is MNHEY and CDR2 is SVGEGT. Both RNA and DNA were isolated together from about 20-30 mg of bulk tissue that had not been sorted. Production of TCR beta cDNA used around 0.45 ug total RNA together with a constant-region primer. What produced the TCR beta libraries was three nested multiplex PCR rounds using slightly modified ARM-PCR. Rounds one and two of PCR, each of roughly 10 cycles, were primed with TRBV1-TRBV30 forward primers and a C-beta reverse primer. MiXCR was run by TCRdb on the multiplex PCR reads, yielding one entry per CDR3 protein. The repertoire holds 150,000 to 200,000 distinct CDR3 sequences, with approximately 86% as singletons. This clonotype was detected a few times. The junction differs from germline at one of its ends, possibly a read error.

This receptor was taken from a man in his forties or fifties with primary liver carcinoma and hepatitis B virus infection. The sequencing input was tumor tissue from primary liver carcinoma. The rearrangement links TRBV6-2 or TRBV6-3 to TRBJ2-7, with D possibly TRBD1 on 6 matching bases. This CDR3 is CVSAATGAYEQYF. For the CDR3, the DNA is TGTGTCAGCGCCGCGACAGGAGCCTACGAGCAGTACTTC.